The rows below give T cell receptor beta chains drawn from one sample of a study of blood T cell repertoires in COVID-19. The protocol was immunoSEQ multiplex PCR, while the TCRdb copy is restricted to in-frame clones and leaves out a portion. Found here are roughly 63,000 clones, about 91% of them singletons; the top ten hold more than 8%. Sequenced input: peripheral blood. Receptors originate from a man between 50 and 59 years old with active COVID-19. Both conserved end residues are part of each CDR3. D genes are given only for firm matches. Clone size is shown for a subset of rows, as once, few, many or a class of expanded clone.

D	V	size	J	DNA	CDR3
NA	TRBV2	NA	TRBJ2-5	TGTGCCAGCAGTGGAGAGGACAGTCAAGAGACCCAGTACTTC	CASSGEDSQETQYF
TRBD2	TRBV7-2	NA	TRBJ2-2	TGTGCCAGCAGCCCCGGACTAGCGGGGGGAACCGGGGAGCTGTTTTTT	CASSPGLAGGTGELFF
NA	TRBV7-2	once	TRBJ2-3	TGTGCCAGCAGCTTAGATGGCAACGAGGCAGATACGCAGTATTTT	CASSLDGNEADTQYF
NA	TRBV2	NA	TRBJ2-5	TGTGCCAGCAAGAGTGAACAGAAAGTTCAAGAGACCCAGTACTTC	CASKSEQKVQETQYF
TRBD1	TRBV7-9	NA	TRBJ1-3	TGTGCCAGCAGCCTTGGACAGGGCTCTGGAAACACCATATATTTT	CASSLGQGSGNTIYF
TRBD2	TRBV19	NA	TRBJ2-5	TGTGCCAGTAGTATAGGGCCGGGAGGGGAGACCCAGTACTTC	CASSIGPGGETQYF
TRBD2	TRBV7-2	NA	TRBJ2-5	TGTGCCAGCAGCCAACTAGCGCAAGAGACCCAGTACTTC	CASSQLAQETQYF
TRBD1	TRBV3-1/TRBV3-2	NA	TRBJ1-4	TGTGCCAGCAGCCAGGCAGGGGGCGAGGAAAAACTGTTTTTT	CASSQAGGEEKLFF
TRBD1	TRBV4-1	NA	TRBJ1-1	TGCGCCAGCAGCCAAGGGACAGGAGATACTGAAGCTTTCTTT	CASSQGTGDTEAFF
TRBD1	TRBV9	NA	TRBJ1-3	TGTGCCAGCAGCCCGAGGACAGGGGAAAACACCATATATTTT	CASSPRTGENTIYF
TRBD2	TRBV5-1	NA	TRBJ2-1	TGCGCCAGCAAAAGGACGGGGGGGCAATACAATGAGCAGTTCTTC	CASKRTGGQYNEQFF
NA	TRBV11-2	NA	TRBJ2-5	TGTGCCAGCAGCTTAGATTTCAGGGACCAAGAGACCCAGTACTTC	CASSLDFRDQETQYF
NA	TRBV3-1/TRBV3-2	NA	TRBJ1-1	TGTGCCAGCAGCCAAGGGGAGGGCAGGGTAATTTACAGCACTGAAGCTTTCTTT	CASSQGEGRVIYSTEAFF
TRBD1	TRBV5-1	NA	TRBJ1-4	TGCGCCAGCAGCGCGGGGACAGGGACAACTAATGAAAAACTGTTTTTT	CASSAGTGTTNEKLFF
TRBD1	TRBV9	NA	TRBJ1-4	TGTGCCAGCAGCGAAACAGGGGGTGGCGGTGAAAAACTGTTTTTT	CASSETGGGGEKLFF